The sequence of this T cell receptor beta chain was determined in a study of T cells after yellow fever vaccination. Whole-study context: Preparation of fractions with low cell numbers was performed using SMART-Seq v4 Ultra Low Input.

This CDR3 spans 16 amino acids. Germline V gives CDR1 SGHTA, CDR2 FQGNSA. Findings of the study overall: It was a weaker secondary response, yet one that peaked faster, at day 5 versus 15. Booster sampling recovered most clones from primary vaccination (around 96% CD4, just over 85% CD8).

This clonotype was seen only once. Its specificity is not known. Sequence at one end of the junction differs from germline and may be a read error. TCR cDNA was made by 5'RACE template switching, adding a universal primer site and UMIs. TCRdb independently ran MiXCR on the 5' RACE reads; one entry per CDR3 protein. The table shows under 150,000 distinct CDR3 sequences, with roughly 8% occurring only once. This clonotype originated in a man aged 25 to 45 who received the YFV17D yellow fever vaccine. The material sequenced was CD4+ T cells sorted from PBMCs, taken 5 days after the yellow fever booster vaccination. V is TRBV7-2 and J is TRBJ2-1; 7 bases align to TRBD2. In DNA, the CDR3 is TGTGCCAGAAGCTCGCTTCGGGACTACGTTTACAATGAGCGGTTCTTC. Its protein product is CARSSLRDYVYNERFF.